This TCR beta chain was captured in a study of shared clonotypes between healthy human individuals. Deletions cut 1 base from V and 6 bases from J, with 13 bases between. Germline CDR1 and CDR2: MNHNS and SASEGT. The CDR3 loop spans 14 amino acids. Clones were sequenced by immunoSEQ multiplex PCR, and TCRdb holds only the in-frame ones, with some missing. This sample carries millions of clones, roughly 91% of them seen once, and the ten largest clones take roughly 1.7%. This clone was detected only a few times. The antigen is not known. CD45RO-negative, CCR7-positively selected cells formed the naive CD8 fraction, excluding terminally differentiated effector memory CD45RA+ cells. Whole-study results and caveats: The genetic and exposure-history diversity represented was limited by few donors. Lower generation probabilities were found for non-shared clonotypes than for those shared by all four donors. Estimated richness was generally greater in naive than memory subsets.

This rearrangement joins TRBV6-1 to TRBJ2-7, with unresolved D. Sequenced input: naive CD8+ T cells from PBMCs. This clonotype was sampled from a man aged 18 to 30 in good health. Some clones in this sample may be carry-over from other donors' samples. CDR3 DNA: TGTGCCAGCAGTGAAGGGGGTCCAGAGGCCGAGCAGTACTTC. Amino acids: CASSEGGPEAEQYF.